These 32 T cell receptor beta chains were all obtained from the same sample, sequenced in a study of cytomegalovirus exposure and HLA in healthy donors. Primers for the PCR totalled 60 Vbeta and 13 Jbeta. Repertoires were generated with immunoSEQ multiplex PCR, while TCRdb's copy carries only in-frame clones and drops some. The sample has roughly 150,000 clones, approximately 71% seen once. The sequencing input was PBMCs. These receptors were collected from a man in his late teens or twenties in good health and CMV-seropositive.

The V gene is TRBV11-2, the J gene TRBJ2-5; perhaps TRBD2 as D (7 bases). This CDR3 has 13 residues. CDR1 is SGHAT and CDR2 is FQNNGV in the germline V gene. V was pared by 0 bases and J by 13 bases, with 15 bases between. CDR3 coding DNA: TGTGCCAGCAGCTTAGATCGTGGGGGGGGCCGGTACTTC. Its protein product is CASSLDRGGGRYF.

V usage is TRBV6-1 and J usage is TRBJ2-1, with TRBD2 matching 10 bases. The germline gives CDR1 MNHNS, CDR2 SASEGT. CDR3 size: 14 residues. V lost 5 bases to trimming and J lost 10 bases; unmatched junction nucleotides: 8. The CDR3 is CASSPLAGEWEQFF. The DNA for the CDR3 is TGTGCCAGCAGTCCCCTAGCGGGAGAGTGGGAGCAGTTCTTC.

The chain combines TRBV27 with TRBJ1-4, with D possibly TRBD1 on 6 matching bases. The germline V gene has CDR1 MNHEY and CDR2 SMNVEV (reference sequence). The CDR3 spans 15 residues. Deletions cut 6 bases from V and 7 bases from J, with 18 bases between. The CDR3 region has the DNA TGTGCCAGCAGGAGGACAGCCCAACTAATTGAAAAACTGTTTTTT. This encodes CASRRTAQLIEKLFF.

V usage is TRBV29-1 and J usage is TRBJ2-2; a possible D gene is TRBD1 (5 bases). Germline V lookup: CDR1 SQVTM, CDR2 ANQGSEA. The CDR3 covers 12 residues. The V and J ends lost 4 bases and 7 bases respectively, with 10 bases between them. In nucleotides, the CDR3 is TGCAGCGTTGCCCTTAGGGGCGGGGAGCTGTTTTTT. Protein: CSVALRGGELFF.

The J gene is TRBJ1-2, the V gene TRBV25-1, with a possible D match to TRBD1 (6 bases). Trimming removed 4 bases from V and 10 bases from J, with 13 bases in between. This CDR3 spans 12 amino acids. The V gene's germline CDR1 is MGHDK and CDR2 SYGVNS. Here the CDR3 DNA reads TGTGCCAGCAGTGGTACACAGGGAGCCTACACCTTC. Its translation: CASSGTQGAYTF.

This clone appeared a few times. The chain has TRBV20-1 and TRBJ2-7, with no clear D. Trimming pared 6 bases from V and 1 base from J, leaving 7 bases between. The CDR3 sequence is 11 residues long. From germline, CDR1 is DFQATT and CDR2 SNEGSKA (reference sequence). The chain's CDR3 is CSAANSYEQYF. The DNA of the CDR3 is TGCAGTGCAGCCAATTCCTACGAGCAGTACTTC.

The chain has TRBV28 and TRBJ1-1, with TRBD1 matching over 9 bases. Germline V lookup: CDR1 MDHEN, CDR2 SYDVKM. This CDR3 has 17 residues. V gave up 2 bases and J gave up 1 base; unmatched junction bases: 8. CDR3 amino acids: CASSLTGGHMRNTEAFF. CDR3 in DNA: TGTGCCAGCAGTTTAACAGGGGGCCACATGAGGAACACTGAAGCTTTCTTT.

The J gene is TRBJ2-7, the V gene TRBV9; TRBD2 might be the D (6 bases). V was cut by 0 bases and J by 4 bases, with 20 bases left in between. This CDR3 spans 17 amino acids. CDR1 and CDR2 (germline): SGDLS, YYNGEE. The CDR3 is CASSVGSGGTGTYEQYF. CDR3 nucleotide sequence: TGTGCCAGCAGCGTAGGAAGTGGAGGGACCGGGACTTACGAGCAGTACTTC.

V is TRBV9 and J is TRBJ2-2; 10 nucleotides line up with TRBD1. In germline, CDR1 is SGDLS, CDR2 YYNGEE. The CDR3 length is 16 residues. With 2 bases clipped from V and 7 bases from J, the junction kept 8 bases outside the gene matches. The CDR3 reads CASSVFDRGLHGELFF. CDR3 in DNA: TGTGCCAGCAGCGTTTTCGACAGGGGGCTGCACGGGGAGCTGTTTTTT.

The chain combines TRBV6-1 with TRBJ1-4; weak D call: TRBD1 (5 bases). The CDR3 is made up of 17 amino acids. The V end was cut by 3 bases, the J end by 4 bases, with 18 bases between. Germline loops: CDR1 MNHNS, CDR2 SASEGT. CDR3 in amino acids: CASSDLRQKPNNEKLFF. As DNA, the CDR3 is TGTGCCAGCAGTGACCTCCGACAGAAGCCGAATAATGAAAAACTGTTTTTT.

The V call is TRBV28, the J call TRBJ2-7, with no clear D. The length of the CDR3 is 13 residues. Germline lookup yields CDR1 MDHEN and CDR2 SYDVKM. V was cut by 5 bases and J by 0 bases, with 8 bases left in between. CDR3 coding DNA: TGTGCCAGCAGTATTTCAGGCTCCTACGAGCAGTACTTC. Translation gives CASSISGSYEQYF.

The chain has TRBV7-3 and TRBJ1-2; D might be TRBD1 (6 bases). V shed 3 bases and J shed 3 bases, with 17 bases lying between them. Germline V gene lookup returns CDR1 SGHTA and CDR2 FQGTGA. There are 16 residues in the CDR3. The CDR3, as DNA: TGTGCCAGCAGCTTCGATACGGATGGGGGCGACTATGGCTACACCTTC. Protein sequence: CASSFDTDGGDYGYTF.

The chain employs TRBV4-1 and TRBJ2-7; 9 bases line up with TRBD2. The trim removed 8 bases at V and 2 bases at J, leaving 4 bases unmatched. This CDR3 region has 13 residues. Germline CDR1 MGHRA, CDR2 YSYEKL. The CDR3: CASGAGGPYEQYF. The CDR3 DNA is TGCGCCAGCGGGGCGGGAGGGCCCTACGAGCAGTACTTC.

V and J are TRBV5-4 and TRBJ2-7; D not resolved. CDR1 and CDR2 from the germline V gene are SGHNT and YYREEE (reference sequence). There are 14 residues in the CDR3. V lost 4 bases and J 1 base, leaving 12 bases between the germline ends. The CDR3 protein is CASSPRDWSYEQYF. CDR3 DNA sequence: TGTGCCAGCAGCCCCCGCGATTGGTCCTACGAGCAGTACTTC.

The chain employs TRBV28 and TRBJ1-2; D is unclear. Germline-derived CDR1 and CDR2 are MDHEN and SYDVKM. This CDR3 spans 14 amino acids. The ends were cut back, 6 bases at V and 2 bases at J, with 13 bases in the middle. For the CDR3, the DNA is TGTGCCAGCAGGGTAGAAACGGGGAACTATGGCTACACCTTC. It translates to CASRVETGNYGYTF.

V and J are TRBV28 and TRBJ2-3, with 8 bases aligning to TRBD2. Trimming at V came to 5 bases and at J to 2 bases, leaving 9 bases not matched to a gene. This CDR3 spans 16 amino acids. Germline V lookup: CDR1 MDHEN, CDR2 SYDVKM. In DNA form, the CDR3 reads TGTGCCAGCAGTACGTACAGCGGGGGACCCACAGATACGCAGTATTTT. The encoded protein is CASSTYSGGPTDTQYF. Based on the CDR3 plus reference TRBV28 and TRBJ2-3, the full variable domain is DVKVTQSSRYLVKRTGEKVFLECVQDMDHENMFWYRQDPGLGLRLIYFSYDVKMKEKGDIPEGYSVSREKKERFSLILESASTNQTSMYLCASSTYSGGPTDTQYFGPGTRLTVL.

In its sample, this clone was seen once. The V and J genes are TRBV10-3 and TRBJ1-5; 7 positions match TRBD1. The V segment lost 4 bases and the J segment 4 bases; nucleotides outside the gene matches: 4. The length of the CDR3 is 14 residues. Per the germline V gene, CDR1 is ENHRY and CDR2 is SYGVKD. The CDR3 nucleotides read TGTGCCATCAGTGGGGGACAGCGGAATCAGCCCCAGCATTTT. It translates to CAISGGQRNQPQHF.

The chain is built from TRBV7-9 and TRBJ2-1, with 10 nucleotides matching TRBD2. Per the germline V gene, CDR1 is SEHNR and CDR2 is FQNEAQ (reference sequence). The CDR3 runs to 13 residues. J lost 9 bases, V lost 5 bases, and 4 bases had no gene match. The CDR3 reads CASSQGLATEQFF. The CDR3, as DNA: TGTGCCAGCAGCCAGGGACTAGCGACTGAGCAGTTCTTC.

This chain connects TRBV11-1 to TRBJ2-1; D is undetermined. The CDR3 contains 11 residues. V lost 7 bases to trimming and J lost 9 bases, with 10 bases between them. Germline assignment: CDR1 SGHAT and CDR2 FQDESV (reference sequence). As DNA, the CDR3 is TGTGCCAGCATGGGCTACGGTGAGCAGTTCTTC. Residues: CASMGYGEQFF.

This clone was picked up one time. This chain joins TRBV27 and TRBJ2-7; TRBD1 aligns across 10 bases. V shed 7 bases, J shed 6 bases, and the junction held 12 bases outside the gene matches. This CDR3 comprises 15 residues. Germline CDR1 and CDR2: MNHEY and SMNVEV (reference sequence). The CDR3 loop is CASTPLGTGAFEQYF. In DNA form, the CDR3 reads TGTGCCAGCACCCCGCTAGGGACAGGGGCTTTCGAGCAGTACTTC.

This chain links TRBV7-3 with TRBJ2-1; 8 bases line up with TRBD2. CDR3 size: 17 residues. V shed 4 bases, J shed 3 bases, and the junction held 11 bases outside the gene matches. Germline lookup yields CDR1 SGHTA and CDR2 FQGTGA. DNA for the CDR3: TGTGCCAGCAGCTCCTATGCCGGGACTAGAGACTACAATGAGCAGTTCTTC. Protein product: CASSSYAGTRDYNEQFF.

The genes are TRBV27 and TRBJ1-2; D remains ambiguous. The CDR3 spans 13 residues. Trimming took off 5 bases at V and 4 bases at J, with 11 bases between the two ends. Germline values: CDR1 MNHEY, CDR2 SMNVEV (reference sequence). DNA of the CDR3: TGTGCCAGCAGTCGGTCGACAACCTATGGCTACACCTTC. Protein: CASSRSTTYGYTF.

V is TRBV15 and J is TRBJ2-1, with TRBD1 matching over 8 bases. V dropped 3 bases and J dropped 9; count of bases not matched to a gene: 7. Germline CDR1 LNHNV, CDR2 YYDKDF (reference sequence). CDR3 length: 14 residues. CDR3 DNA sequence: TGTGCCACCAGCAGGGGACAGGAGGTTGGTGAGCAGTTCTTC. Translation: CATSRGQEVGEQFF.

The chain has TRBV9 and TRBJ2-5, with 8 bases identical to TRBD1. This CDR3 contains 14 residues. Trimming took 3 bases from V and 5 from J; bases not matched to a gene: 6. Germline values: CDR1 SGDLS, CDR2 YYNGEE. CDR3 nucleotides: TGTGCCAGCAGCGAAATGCAGGGGGCGGAGACCCAGTACTTC. It translates to CASSEMQGAETQYF.

The rearrangement links TRBV2 to TRBJ1-5, with 8 bases that match TRBD1. Germline lookup yields CDR1 SNHLY and CDR2 FYNNEI. The CDR3 contains 14 residues. Losses at the gene ends were 4 bases for V and 7 bases for J; bases not matched to a gene: 6. CDR3 loop: CASSGQGLEQPQHF. The CDR3 DNA sequence: TGTGCCAGCAGTGGACAGGGGCTTGAGCAGCCCCAGCATTTT.

CDR3 amino acids: CASSLSLRSQETQYF. The CDR3 DNA follows: TGTGCCAGCAGTTTGTCACTTCGCTCCCAAGAGACCCAGTACTTC. The chain joins TRBV28 to TRBJ2-5; D gene unclear. CDR3 length equals 15 residues. V lost 3 bases, J lost 1 base, and 12 bases lay in between. CDR1 is MDHEN and CDR2 is SYDVKM in the germline V gene.

This chain joins TRBV4-2 and TRBJ2-7; tentatively, D is TRBD1 (5 bases). Germline lookup yields CDR1 LGHNA and CDR2 YNFKEQ. This CDR3 is built from 16 residues. V lost 0 bases, J lost 2 bases, and 14 bases lay in between. The CDR3 coding sequence is TGTGCCAGCAGCCAAGACCCCAGGGTATTACCCTACGAGCAGTACTTC. Protein product: CASSQDPRVLPYEQYF.

The gene calls are TRBV28 and TRBJ2-3; TRBD1 matches at 8 bases. Unmatched junction bases numbered 9, after V lost 6 bases and J lost 4 bases. This CDR3 is built from 15 residues. CDR1 MDHEN and CDR2 SYDVKM come from the germline V gene. This CDR3 is CASSPVDRGADTQYF. The CDR3 DNA sequence: TGTGCCAGCAGCCCTGTCGACAGGGGCGCAGATACGCAGTATTTT. Full variable domain (remainder filled in from reference TRBV28 and TRBJ2-3): DVKVTQSSRYLVKRTGEKVFLECVQDMDHENMFWYRQDPGLGLRLIYFSYDVKMKEKGDIPEGYSVSREKKERFSLILESASTNQTSMYLCASSPVDRGADTQYFGPGTRLTVL.

V usage is TRBV9 and J usage is TRBJ2-3, with unresolved D. The CDR3 totals 14 residues. V was cut by 3 bases and J by 0 bases, with 8 bases left in between. Germline values: CDR1 SGDLS, CDR2 YYNGEE. CDR3 in amino acids: CASSALTSTDTQYF. CDR3 bases: TGTGCCAGCAGCGCACTTACTAGCACAGATACGCAGTATTTT.

The V gene is TRBV27, the J gene TRBJ2-1, with 9 nucleotides matching TRBD2. Germline V gene sequence: CDR1 MNHEY, CDR2 SMNVEV (reference sequence). The length of the CDR3 is 16 residues. Germline trimming cut 5 bases from V and 9 bases from J; bases unmatched to any gene: 14. CDR3 sequence: CASSATGLAYRGEQFF. The CDR3 DNA reads TGTGCCAGCAGTGCGACGGGACTAGCCTACCGGGGTGAGCAGTTCTTC.

The J gene is TRBJ2-3, the V gene TRBV5-5; 7 bases map to TRBD2. Per the germline V gene, CDR1 is SGHKS and CDR2 is YYEKEE (reference sequence). The CDR3 is made up of 15 amino acids. J was trimmed by 2 bases and V by 5 bases; bases with no gene match: 8. The CDR3 sequence is CASSSPRDYTDTQYF. As DNA, the CDR3 is TGTGCCAGCAGTTCCCCCCGGGACTACACAGATACGCAGTATTTT. Full variable domain (missing parts from reference TRBV5-5 and TRBJ2-3): DAGVTQSPTHLIKTRGQQVTLRCSPISGHKSVSWYQQVLGQGPQFIFQYYEKEERGRGNFPDRFSARQFPNYSSELNVNALLLGDSALYLCASSSPRDYTDTQYFGPGTRLTVL.

The count of this clone is one. The rearrangement uses TRBV27 and TRBJ1-2, with TRBD1 identical over 8 bases. The CDR3 totals 15 residues. Germline V CDR1 and CDR2: MNHEY, SMNVEV (reference sequence). V lost 6 bases and J lost 8; bases outside the gene matches: 14. CDR3 protein: CASSGNRDRMGGYTF. The CDR3 coding sequence is TGTGCCAGCAGCGGGAATAGGGACAGGATGGGAGGCTACACCTTC.